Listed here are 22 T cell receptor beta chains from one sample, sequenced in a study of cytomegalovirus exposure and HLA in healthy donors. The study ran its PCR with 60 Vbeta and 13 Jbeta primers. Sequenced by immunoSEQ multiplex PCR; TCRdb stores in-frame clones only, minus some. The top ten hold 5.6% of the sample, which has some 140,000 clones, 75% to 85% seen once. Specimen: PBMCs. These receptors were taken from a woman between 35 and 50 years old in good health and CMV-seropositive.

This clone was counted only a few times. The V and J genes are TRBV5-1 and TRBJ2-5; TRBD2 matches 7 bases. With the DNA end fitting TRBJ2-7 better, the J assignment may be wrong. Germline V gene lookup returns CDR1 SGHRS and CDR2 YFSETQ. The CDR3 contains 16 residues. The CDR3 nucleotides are TGCGCCAGCAGCTTAGCCGGGGGGTCATCCGCCATCGAGCAGTACTTC. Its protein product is CASSLAGGSSAIEQYF.

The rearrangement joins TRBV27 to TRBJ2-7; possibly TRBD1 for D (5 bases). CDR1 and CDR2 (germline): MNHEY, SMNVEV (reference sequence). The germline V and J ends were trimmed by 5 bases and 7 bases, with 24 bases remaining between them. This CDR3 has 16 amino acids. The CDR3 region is CASSPSVGPRGWEQYF. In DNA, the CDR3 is TGTGCCAGCAGTCCAAGTGTGGGGCCGCGTGGTTGGGAGCAGTACTTC.

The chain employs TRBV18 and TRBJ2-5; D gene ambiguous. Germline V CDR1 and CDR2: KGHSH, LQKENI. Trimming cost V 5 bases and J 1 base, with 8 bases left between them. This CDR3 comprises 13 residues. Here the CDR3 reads CASSSTSQETQYF. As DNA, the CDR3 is TGTGCCAGCTCATCAACAAGCCAAGAGACCCAGTACTTC.

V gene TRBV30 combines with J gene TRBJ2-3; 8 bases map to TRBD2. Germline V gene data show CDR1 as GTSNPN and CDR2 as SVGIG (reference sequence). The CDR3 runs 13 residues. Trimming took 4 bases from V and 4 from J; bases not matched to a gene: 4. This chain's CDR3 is CAWNSGSSDTQYF. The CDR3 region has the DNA TGTGCCTGGAACAGCGGGAGCTCAGATACGCAGTATTTT.

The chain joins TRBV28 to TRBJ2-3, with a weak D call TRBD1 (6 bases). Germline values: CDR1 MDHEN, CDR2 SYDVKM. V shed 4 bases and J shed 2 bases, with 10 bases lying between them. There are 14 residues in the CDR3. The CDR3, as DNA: TGTGCCAGCAGTTGGGGGCACGTCACAGATACGCAGTATTTT. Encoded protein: CASSWGHVTDTQYF.

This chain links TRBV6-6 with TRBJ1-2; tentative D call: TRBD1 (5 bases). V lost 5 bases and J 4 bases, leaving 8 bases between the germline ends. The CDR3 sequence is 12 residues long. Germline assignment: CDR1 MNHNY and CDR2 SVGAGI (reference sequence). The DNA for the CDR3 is TGTGCCAGCAGTGCCGACAGCTATGGCTACACCTTC. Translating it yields CASSADSYGYTF.

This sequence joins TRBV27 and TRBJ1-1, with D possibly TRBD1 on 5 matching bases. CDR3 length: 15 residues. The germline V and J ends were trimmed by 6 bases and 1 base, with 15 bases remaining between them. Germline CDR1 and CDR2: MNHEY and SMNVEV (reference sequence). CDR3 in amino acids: CASRGVKGKNTEAFF. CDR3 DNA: TGTGCCAGCAGGGGCGTCAAGGGGAAGAACACTGAAGCTTTCTTT.

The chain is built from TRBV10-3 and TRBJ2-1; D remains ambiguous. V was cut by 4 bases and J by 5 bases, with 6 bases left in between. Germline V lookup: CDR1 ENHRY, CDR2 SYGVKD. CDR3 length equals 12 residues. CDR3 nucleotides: TGTGCCATCAGTGGGGCCAACAATGAGCAGTTCTTC. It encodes CAISGANNEQFF.

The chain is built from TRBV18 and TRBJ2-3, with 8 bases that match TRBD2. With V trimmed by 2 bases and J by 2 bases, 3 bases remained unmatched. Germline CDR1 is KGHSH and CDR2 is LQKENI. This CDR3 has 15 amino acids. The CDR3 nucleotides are TGTGCCAGCTCACCAAACGGGAGGGACACAGATACGCAGTATTTT. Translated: CASSPNGRDTDTQYF.

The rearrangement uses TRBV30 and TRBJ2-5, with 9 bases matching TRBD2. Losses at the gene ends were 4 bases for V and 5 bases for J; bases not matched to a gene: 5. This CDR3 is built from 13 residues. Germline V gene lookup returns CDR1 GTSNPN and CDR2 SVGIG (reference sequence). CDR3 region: CAWTPTSGETQYF. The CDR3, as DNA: TGTGCCTGGACCCCGACTAGCGGTGAGACCCAGTACTTC.

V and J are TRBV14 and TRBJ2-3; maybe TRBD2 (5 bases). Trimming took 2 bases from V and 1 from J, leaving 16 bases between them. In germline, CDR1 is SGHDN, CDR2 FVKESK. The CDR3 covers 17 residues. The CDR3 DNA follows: TGTGCCAGCAGCCAACCTACCGGGATCGTAGGCACAGATACGCAGTATTTT. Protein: CASSQPTGIVGTDTQYF.

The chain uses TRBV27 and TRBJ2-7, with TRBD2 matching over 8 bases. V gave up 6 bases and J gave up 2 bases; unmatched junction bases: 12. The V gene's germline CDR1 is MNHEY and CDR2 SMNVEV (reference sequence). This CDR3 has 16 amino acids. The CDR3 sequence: CASRHLGGLEPYEQYF. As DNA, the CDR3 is TGTGCCAGCAGACACCTAGGGGGACTAGAACCCTACGAGCAGTACTTC.

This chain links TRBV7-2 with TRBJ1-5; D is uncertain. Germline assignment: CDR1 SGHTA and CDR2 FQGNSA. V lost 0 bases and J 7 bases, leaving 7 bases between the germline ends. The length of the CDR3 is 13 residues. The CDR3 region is CASSLAAYQPQHF. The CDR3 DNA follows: TGTGCCAGCAGCTTAGCGGCATACCAGCCCCAGCATTTT.

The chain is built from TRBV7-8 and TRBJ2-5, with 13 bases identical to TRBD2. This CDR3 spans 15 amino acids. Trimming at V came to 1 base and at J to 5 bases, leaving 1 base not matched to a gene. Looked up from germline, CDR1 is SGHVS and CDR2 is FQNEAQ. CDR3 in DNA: TGTGCCAGCAGCTTAGGGGGACTAGCGGGGGAGACCCAGTACTTC. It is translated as CASSLGGLAGETQYF.

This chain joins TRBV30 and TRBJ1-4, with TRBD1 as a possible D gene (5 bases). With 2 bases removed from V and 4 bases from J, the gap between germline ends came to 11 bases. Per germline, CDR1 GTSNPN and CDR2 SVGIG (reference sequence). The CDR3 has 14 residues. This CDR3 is CAWSPDIRNEKLFF. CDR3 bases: TGTGCCTGGAGTCCGGACATCCGTAATGAAAAACTGTTTTTT.

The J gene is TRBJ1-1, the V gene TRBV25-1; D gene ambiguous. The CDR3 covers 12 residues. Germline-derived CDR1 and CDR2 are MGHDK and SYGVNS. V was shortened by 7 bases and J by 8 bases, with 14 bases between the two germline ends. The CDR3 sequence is CASTLEGREAFF. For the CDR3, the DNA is TGTGCCAGCACCTTGGAGGGCCGGGAAGCTTTCTTT.

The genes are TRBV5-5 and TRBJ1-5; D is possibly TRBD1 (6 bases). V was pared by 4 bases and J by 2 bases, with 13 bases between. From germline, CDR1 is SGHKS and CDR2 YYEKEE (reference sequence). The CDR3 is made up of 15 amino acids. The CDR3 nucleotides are TGTGCCAGCAGCCCGGGGGAGGGGGGCAATCAGCCCCAGCATTTT. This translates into CASSPGEGGNQPQHF.

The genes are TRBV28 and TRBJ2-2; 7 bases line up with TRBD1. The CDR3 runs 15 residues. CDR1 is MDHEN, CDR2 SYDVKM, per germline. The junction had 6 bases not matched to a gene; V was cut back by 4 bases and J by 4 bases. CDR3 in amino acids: CASSYRTGPTGELFF. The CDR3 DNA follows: TGTGCCAGCAGTTACCGGACAGGACCCACCGGGGAGCTGTTTTTT.

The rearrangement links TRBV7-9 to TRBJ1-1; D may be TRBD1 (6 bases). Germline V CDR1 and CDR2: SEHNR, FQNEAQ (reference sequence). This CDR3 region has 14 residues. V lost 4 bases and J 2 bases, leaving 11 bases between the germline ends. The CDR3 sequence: CASSSWTANTEAFF. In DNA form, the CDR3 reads TGTGCCAGCAGCTCCTGGACAGCTAACACTGAAGCTTTCTTT.

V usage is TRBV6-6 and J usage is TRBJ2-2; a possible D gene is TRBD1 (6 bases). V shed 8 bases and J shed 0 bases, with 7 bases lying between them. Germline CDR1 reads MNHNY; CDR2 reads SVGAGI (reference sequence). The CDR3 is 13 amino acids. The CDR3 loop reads CASGTPNTGELFF. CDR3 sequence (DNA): TGTGCCAGCGGGACACCGAACACCGGGGAGCTGTTTTTT.

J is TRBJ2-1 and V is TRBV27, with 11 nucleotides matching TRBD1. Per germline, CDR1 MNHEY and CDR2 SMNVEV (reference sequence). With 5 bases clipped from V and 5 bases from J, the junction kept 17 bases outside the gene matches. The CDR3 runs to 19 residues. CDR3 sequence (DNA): TGTGCCAGCAGTCCCAGGGACAGGGGGGTACCGGGAACCGACAATGAGCAGTTCTTC. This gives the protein CASSPRDRGVPGTDNEQFF.

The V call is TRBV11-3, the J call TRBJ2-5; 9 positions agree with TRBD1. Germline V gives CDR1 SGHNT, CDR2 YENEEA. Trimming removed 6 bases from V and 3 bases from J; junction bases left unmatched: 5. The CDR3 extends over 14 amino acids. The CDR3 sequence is CASSLQGAKETQYF. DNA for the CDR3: TGTGCCAGCAGTCTACAGGGGGCTAAAGAGACCCAGTACTTC.